A single sample gave rise to the 27 T cell receptor beta chains below, sequenced in a study of T cells in localized non-small cell lung cancer. The table came from immunoSEQ multiplex PCR; TCRdb's copy has only in-frame clones and leaves some out. The sample includes 25,000 to 35,000 clones, approximately 90% of them seen just once. Source: PBMCs, taken before any cancer treatment. The receptor set was obtained from a man between 35 and 75 years old with stage II lung adenocarcinoma.

This clone showed up just once. The chain uses TRBV5-1 and TRBJ1-1; 7 bases match TRBD1. J was trimmed by 1 base and V by 3 bases; bases with no gene match: 3. This CDR3 comprises 14 residues. Germline loops: CDR1 SGHRS, CDR2 YFSETQ. CDR3 protein: CASSWGQSNTEAFF. CDR3 nucleotides: TGCGCCAGCAGCTGGGGACAGTCGAACACTGAAGCTTTCTTT.

This chain uses TRBV9 with TRBJ2-1; weak D call: TRBD2 (6 bases). The CDR3 has 14 amino acids. Germline V gene sequence: CDR1 SGDLS, CDR2 YYNGEE. Trimming removed 0 bases at V and 5 bases at J, with 9 bases between. The CDR3 DNA sequence: TGTGCCAGCAGCGTAGTTGCGGGGAACAATGAGCAGTTCTTC. It is translated as CASSVVAGNNEQFF.

The chain carries TRBV7-2 and TRBJ1-5; maybe TRBD1 (5 bases). The CDR3 has 14 residues. CDR1 is SGHTA, CDR2 FQGNSA, per germline. V was cut by 2 bases and J by 1 base, with 6 bases left in between. In nucleotides, the CDR3 is TGTGCCAGCAGCTTACGGGACAGCAATCAGCCCCAGCATTTT. Its translation: CASSLRDSNQPQHF.

The rearrangement links TRBV6-5 to TRBJ2-2, with D tentatively TRBD1 or TRBD2 (5 bases each). The ends were cut back, 2 bases at V and 6 bases at J, with 7 bases in the middle. The CDR3 loop spans 13 amino acids. In germline, CDR1 is MNHEY, CDR2 SVGAGI. The CDR3 coding sequence is TGTGCCAGCAGTTACCCGGGACCCGGGGAGCTGTTTTTT. As protein: CASSYPGPGELFF.

This chain connects TRBV9 to TRBJ1-1, with D possibly TRBD1 on 6 matching bases. Germline assignment: CDR1 SGDLS and CDR2 YYNGEE. The CDR3 length is 15 residues. The ends were cut back, 1 base at V and 3 bases at J, with 13 bases in the middle. DNA of the CDR3: TGTGCCAGCAGCGTATCGGGGGCCGGGGACACTGAAGCTTTCTTT. This translates into CASSVSGAGDTEAFF.

The chain couples TRBV7-3 to TRBJ2-7; D is uncertain. Germline V CDR1 and CDR2: SGHTA, FQGTGA. The CDR3 length is 11 residues. Trimming pared 5 bases from V and 3 bases from J, leaving 5 bases between. As DNA, the CDR3 is TGTGCCAGCAGCGTGATCTACGAGCAGTACTTC. This translates into CASSVIYEQYF. Full variable domain (remainder filled in from reference TRBV7-3 and TRBJ2-7): GAGVSQTPSNKVTEKGKYVELRCDPISGHTALYWYRQSLGQGPEFLIYFQGTGAADDSGLPNDRFFAVRPEGSVSTLKIQRTERGDSAVYLCASSVIYEQYFGPGTRLTVT.

This rearrangement joins TRBV6-1 to TRBJ2-1; D is perhaps TRBD1 or TRBD2 (5 bases each). The germline V gene encodes CDR1 MNHNS and CDR2 SASEGT. The CDR3 contains 12 residues. The ends were cut back, 6 bases at V and 6 bases at J, with 9 bases in the middle. CDR3 nucleotide sequence: TGTGCCAGCAGATGGGACCGCAATGAGCAGTTCTTC. Protein: CASRWDRNEQFF.

The rearrangement joins TRBV15 to TRBJ1-2; D ambiguous. Germline-derived CDR1 and CDR2 are LNHNV and YYDKDF (reference sequence). CDR3 length: 15 amino acids. The V and J ends lost 1 base and 8 bases respectively, with 17 bases between them. The DNA of the CDR3 is TGTGCCACCAGCAGAGCCCTCCGCCTGGAAGAGGGCTACACCTTC. Translation: CATSRALRLEEGYTF.

The rearrangement uses TRBV18 and TRBJ2-1, with D perhaps matching TRBD2 (6 bases). The CDR3 is 15 residues long. Trimming took 3 bases from V and 4 from J, leaving 13 bases between them. CDR1 KGHSH and CDR2 LQKENI come from the germline V gene. The CDR3 region is CASSPSASAYNEQFF. The CDR3 DNA follows: TGTGCCAGCTCACCTTCGGCTAGCGCATACAATGAGCAGTTCTTC.

This clone was counted only a few times. The rearrangement links TRBV18 to TRBJ1-2, with TRBD1 matching 8 bases. The germline V gene encodes CDR1 KGHSH and CDR2 LQKENI. This CDR3 comprises 14 residues. V lost 3 bases, J lost 8 bases, and 8 bases stayed unmatched. CDR3 protein: CASSPQTGDKGYTF. Written as DNA, the CDR3 is TGTGCCAGCTCACCTCAGACAGGGGATAAGGGCTACACCTTC.

The V call is TRBV5-1, the J call TRBJ2-7, with TRBD2 matching over 9 bases. V was pared by 1 base and J by 2 bases, with 1 base of the junction left unmatched. Germline V gives CDR1 SGHRS, CDR2 YFSETQ. CDR3 length: 14 residues. The CDR3 reads CASSLRLAAYEQYF. CDR3 nucleotide sequence: TGCGCCAGCAGCTTGAGACTAGCGGCCTACGAGCAGTACTTC. The full variable domain, rest sourced from reference TRBV5-1 and TRBJ2-7, is KAGVTQTPRYLIKTRGQQVTLSCSPISGHRSVSWYQQTPGQGLQFLFEYFSETQRNKGNFPGRFSGRQFSNSRSEMNVSTLELGDSALYLCASSLRLAAYEQYFGPGTRLTVT.

This chain connects TRBV2 to TRBJ1-1; D is unresolved. CDR3 length equals 14 residues. V shed 10 bases and J shed 4 bases, with 19 bases lying between them. Germline V gene sequence: CDR1 SNHLY, CDR2 FYNNEI. This chain's CDR3 is CATPNGWGGTEAFF. The CDR3 DNA is TGTGCCACCCCCAACGGGTGGGGAGGCACTGAAGCTTTCTTT.

This chain connects TRBV27 to TRBJ2-3; TRBD2 matches 7 bases. After removal of 5 bases from V and 10 bases from J, the junction contained 6 bases not matched to a gene. The CDR3 extends over 12 amino acids. Per germline, CDR1 MNHEY and CDR2 SMNVEV (reference sequence). DNA of the CDR3: TGTGCCAGCAGTCCACCGGGACTACCGCAGTATTTT. Translating gives CASSPPGLPQYF.

This clone appeared once. This sequence joins TRBV28 and TRBJ2-7, with no clear D. Trimming pared 5 bases from V and 3 bases from J, leaving 5 bases between. The CDR3 has 11 amino acids. Germline assignment: CDR1 MDHEN and CDR2 SYDVKM. CDR3 sequence: CASSQDYEQYF. CDR3 sequence (DNA): TGTGCCAGCAGTCAGGACTACGAGCAGTACTTC. Filled out from reference TRBV28 and TRBJ2-7, the complete variable domain reads DVKVTQSSRYLVKRTGEKVFLECVQDMDHENMFWYRQDPGLGLRLIYFSYDVKMKEKGDIPEGYSVSREKKERFSLILESASTNQTSMYLCASSQDYEQYFGPGTRLTVT.

The chain links TRBV28 to TRBJ1-2, with TRBD1 as a possible D gene (5 bases). This CDR3 comprises 14 residues. V lost 5 bases to trimming and J lost 2 bases, with 12 bases between them. In germline, CDR1 is MDHEN, CDR2 SYDVKM. The CDR3 spells CASSPSGLNYGYTF. CDR3 coding DNA: TGTGCCAGCAGTCCCTCAGGGCTAAACTATGGCTACACCTTC.

The gene calls are TRBV28 and TRBJ1-5; no clear D gene. Trimming pared 7 bases from V and 0 bases from J, leaving 16 bases between. This CDR3 contains 16 residues. Germline values: CDR1 MDHEN, CDR2 SYDVKM. Here the CDR3 reads CASNLRGSSSNQPQHF. CDR3 nucleotide sequence: TGTGCCAGCAATCTCCGCGGGTCGAGTAGCAATCAGCCCCAGCATTTT.

The chain couples TRBV6-1 to TRBJ2-7; TRBD1 or TRBD2 may be the D gene (5 bases each). The CDR3 is 17 amino acids. Per the germline V gene, CDR1 is MNHNS and CDR2 is SASEGT. V shed 0 bases and J shed 2 bases, with 17 bases lying between them. The CDR3 bases are TGTGCCAGCAGTGAAGCTTTGGGGGAGACGTTTCCCTACGAGCAGTACTTC. Protein sequence: CASSEALGETFPYEQYF.

The chain employs TRBV5-1 and TRBJ2-2; 12 bases align to TRBD1. With V trimmed by 4 bases and J by 5 bases, 12 bases remained unmatched. The CDR3 loop spans 18 amino acids. Germline assignment: CDR1 SGHRS and CDR2 YFSETQ. CDR3 loop: CASSLGDRGPLGTGELFF. Written as DNA, the CDR3 is TGCGCCAGCAGCCTCGGGGACAGGGGGCCCCTGGGAACCGGGGAGCTGTTTTTT.

The chain carries TRBV19 and TRBJ2-3; 8 bases match TRBD2. Germline-derived CDR1 and CDR2 are LNHDA and SQIVND (reference sequence). V lost 2 bases to trimming and J lost 2 bases; unmatched junction nucleotides: 9. The CDR3 spans 17 residues. The CDR3 protein is CASSIRAGGRFTDTQYF. The CDR3, as DNA: TGTGCCAGTAGTATAAGGGCGGGAGGCCGGTTCACAGATACGCAGTATTTT.

J is TRBJ2-7 and V is TRBV29-1; TRBD2 aligns across 10 bases. V dropped 2 bases and J dropped 4; count of bases not matched to a gene: 5. The CDR3 covers 14 residues. CDR1 SQVTM and CDR2 ANQGSEA come from the germline V gene. The CDR3 coding sequence is TGCAGCGTTGAAAGCCCTAGCGGGAGTTACGAGCAGTACTTC. This gives the protein CSVESPSGSYEQYF.

J is TRBJ1-2 and V is TRBV27; D is perhaps TRBD1 (6 bases). Between the trimmed V and J ends, which lost 8 bases and 7 bases, there was a span of 17 bases. CDR1 is MNHEY and CDR2 is SMNVEV in the germline V gene (reference sequence). The CDR3 has 13 amino acids. The CDR3 coding sequence is TGTGCCAGCCGGGGGGCAGGGCTTACTGGCTACACCTTC. Translation gives CASRGAGLTGYTF.

The gene calls are TRBV7-3 and TRBJ2-2; either TRBD1 or TRBD2 may fit D (7 bases each). The CDR3 spans 16 residues. Germline lookup yields CDR1 SGHTA and CDR2 FQGTGA. The V gene lost 5 bases and the J gene lost 0 bases, with 13 bases spanning the gap. CDR3 residues: CASSPGGAANTGELFF. In DNA form, the CDR3 reads TGTGCCAGCAGCCCAGGGGGGGCCGCGAACACCGGGGAGCTGTTTTTT.

The V and J genes are TRBV29-1 and TRBJ1-6, with TRBD1 matching 7 bases. J was trimmed by 5 bases and V by 5 bases; bases with no gene match: 6. In germline, CDR1 is SQVTM, CDR2 ANQGSEA. The CDR3 totals 14 residues. In DNA, the CDR3 is TGCAGCGTTTCGTCTGGACAGGATAATTCACCCCTCCACTTT. This codes for CSVSSGQDNSPLHF.

The chain carries TRBV7-2 and TRBJ2-4; D unclear. The CDR3 is 16 residues long. Germline V gene sequence: CDR1 SGHTA, CDR2 FQGNSA. V was trimmed by 1 base and J by 0 bases, leaving 10 bases between them. CDR3 DNA: TGTGCCAGCAGCTTAGATAGTCAGCTAGCCAAAAACATTCAGTACTTC. Its translation: CASSLDSQLAKNIQYF. Full variable domain (missing parts from reference TRBV7-2 and TRBJ2-4): GAGVSQSPSNKVTEKGKDVELRCDPISGHTALYWYRQSLGQGLEFLIYFQGNSAPDKSGLPSDRFSAERTGGSVSTLTIQRTQQEDSAVYLCASSLDSQLAKNIQYFGAGTRLSVL.

This chain joins TRBV2 and TRBJ1-1; 7 bases fit TRBD1. There are 13 residues in the CDR3. In germline, CDR1 is SNHLY, CDR2 FYNNEI. V lost 4 bases and J lost 5; bases outside the gene matches: 4. The CDR3 loop is CASSVQGGTEAFF. In DNA, the CDR3 is TGTGCCAGCAGTGTGCAGGGGGGAACTGAAGCTTTCTTT. Drawing the rest from reference TRBV2 and TRBJ1-1, the complete variable domain is EPEVTQTPSHQVTQMGQEVILRCVPISNHLYFYWYRQILGQKVEFLVSFYNNEISEKSEIFDDQFSVERPDGSNFTLKIRSTKLEDSAMYFCASSVQGGTEAFFGQGTRLTVV.

V and J are TRBV5-4 and TRBJ1-6, with D perhaps TRBD1 (5 bases). V was cut by 4 bases and J by 7 bases, with 12 bases left in between. Germline V CDR1 and CDR2: SGHNT, YYREEE (reference sequence). The CDR3 has 14 amino acids. The CDR3 bases are TGTGCCAGCAGCCCGGGGACCAGCAATTCACCCCTCCACTTT. It codes for CASSPGTSNSPLHF.

The sample holds one count of this clone. The V and J genes are TRBV30 and TRBJ1-2; tentative D call: TRBD1 (5 bases). The CDR3 sequence is 14 residues long. Germline lookup yields CDR1 GTSNPN and CDR2 SVGIG (reference sequence). The ends were cut back, 1 base at V and 4 bases at J, with 13 bases in the middle. The CDR3 nucleotides read TGTGCCTGGAGTGCACCGGGGGAGCCCTATGGCTACACCTTC. It codes for CAWSAPGEPYGYTF.